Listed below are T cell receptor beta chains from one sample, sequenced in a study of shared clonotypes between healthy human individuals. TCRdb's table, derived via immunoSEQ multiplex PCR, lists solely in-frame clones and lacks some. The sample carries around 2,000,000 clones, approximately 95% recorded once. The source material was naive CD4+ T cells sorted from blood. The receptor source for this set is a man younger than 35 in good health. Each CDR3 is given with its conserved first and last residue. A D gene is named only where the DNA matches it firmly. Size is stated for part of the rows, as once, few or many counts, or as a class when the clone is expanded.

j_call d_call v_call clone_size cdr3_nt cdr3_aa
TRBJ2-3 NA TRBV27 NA TGTGCCAGCAGTTTATCGGGGAGGGACAGAGTCACAGATACGCAGTATTTT CASSLSGRDRVTDTQYF
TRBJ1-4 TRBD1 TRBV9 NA TGTGCCAGCAGCCCCTCGACAGGGGGTAATGAAAAACTGTTTTTT CASSPSTGGNEKLFF
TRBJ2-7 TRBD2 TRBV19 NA TGTGCCAGTAGTACAACTAGCGGGAGCCCCTACGAGCAGTACTTC CASSTTSGSPYEQYF
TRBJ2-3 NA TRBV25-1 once TGTGCCAGCGGCGTCGCGGAGAGGGGCACAGATACGCAGTATTTT CASGVAERGTDTQYF
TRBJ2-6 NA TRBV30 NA TGTGCCTGGAGTCCCGACAGCTCTGGGGCCAACGTCCTGACTTTC CAWSPDSSGANVLTF
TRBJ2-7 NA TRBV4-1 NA TGCGCCAGCAGCCATGCGGACTTCCCTGGGGAGCAGTACTTC CASSHADFPGEQYF
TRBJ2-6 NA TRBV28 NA TGTGCCAGCAGTTCCGGGGCTGGGGCCAACGTCCTGACTTTC CASSSGAGANVLTF
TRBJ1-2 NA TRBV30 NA TGTGCCTGGAGTGAAGGTCGTCAGGGCGGCTACACCTTC CAWSEGRQGGYTF
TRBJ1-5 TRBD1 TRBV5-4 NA TGTGCCAGCAGCTTGGATGGGACAGGTAATCAGCCCCAGCATTTT CASSLDGTGNQPQHF
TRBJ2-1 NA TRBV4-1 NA TGCGCCAGCAGCCAAGATCAGACGAGCTCCTACAATGAGCAGTTCTTC CASSQDQTSSYNEQFF
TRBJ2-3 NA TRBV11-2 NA TGTGCCAGCAGCTTAAGAGGGACAGATACGCAGTATTTT CASSLRGTDTQYF
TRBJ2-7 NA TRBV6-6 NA TGTGCCAGCAGTACATATTCCGAGCAGTACTTC CASSTYSEQYF
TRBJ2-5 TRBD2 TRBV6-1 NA TGTGCCAGCAGTGGGGGGGGTAGAGCAGAGACCCAGTACTTC CASSGGGRAETQYF
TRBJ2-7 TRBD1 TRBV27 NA TGTGCCAGCAGGACAGGGATCCACGAGCAGTACTTC CASRTGIHEQYF
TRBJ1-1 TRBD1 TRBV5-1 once TGCGCCAGCAGCCCCAGGACAGGAGTGAACACTGAAGCTTTCTTT CASSPRTGVNTEAFF
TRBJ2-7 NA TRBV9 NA TGTGCCAGCAGCGTAGAAGGCAGGTTCACCGAGCAGTACTTC CASSVEGRFTEQYF
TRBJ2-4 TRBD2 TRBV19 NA TGTGCCTCGATGGTAGCGGGAGCCCGTGGGGCCAAAAACATTCAGTACTTC CASMVAGARGAKNIQYF
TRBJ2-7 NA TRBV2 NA TGTGCCAGCAGTGAAGAGACAGTGGAGCAGTACTTC CASSEETVEQYF
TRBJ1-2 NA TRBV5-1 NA TGCGCCAGCAGAACCGCCCTCCGCCCTCCGGCGGGGATCATCTATGGCTACACCTTC CASRTALRPPAGIIYGYTF
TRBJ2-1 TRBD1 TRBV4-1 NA TGCGCCAGCAGCCTCCTCCCGGGACAGTACAATGAGCAGTTCTTC CASSLLPGQYNEQFF
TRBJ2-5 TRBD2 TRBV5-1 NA TGCGCCAGCAGCTTGGGTGCGGGAGGTAAAGAGACCCAGTACTTC CASSLGAGGKETQYF
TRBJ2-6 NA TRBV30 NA TGTGCCTCGGACCCACCTCGGGGGGCCAACGTCCTGACTTTC CASDPPRGANVLTF
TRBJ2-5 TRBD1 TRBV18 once TGTGCCAGCTCACTCCAACCGACAGGGGTGGAGACCCAGTACTTC CASSLQPTGVETQYF
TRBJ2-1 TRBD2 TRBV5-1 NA TGCGCCAGCAGCTCCCCGGGGGGGAATGAGCAGTTCTTC CASSSPGGNEQFF
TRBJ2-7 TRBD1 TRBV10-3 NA TGTGCCATCAGTGAGTCGGGGACAGGCGGCTACGAGCAGTACTTC CAISESGTGGYEQYF
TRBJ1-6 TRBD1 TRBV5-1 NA TGCGCCAGCAGCTTGGCGACAGGGGACTATAATTCACCCCTCCACTTT CASSLATGDYNSPLHF
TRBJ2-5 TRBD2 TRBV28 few TGTGCCAGCAGTCGACCCCTGGGGGGGGAGACCCAGTACTTC CASSRPLGGETQYF
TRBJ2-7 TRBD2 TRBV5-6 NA TGTGCCAGCAGCTTGGCCCCGAGCGGGGCGGCCTACGAGCAGTACTTC CASSLAPSGAAYEQYF
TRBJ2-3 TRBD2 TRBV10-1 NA TGCGCCAGCAGTGACCCCGCCGGGACTAGCGGGGGAGATACGCAGTATTTT CASSDPAGTSGGDTQYF
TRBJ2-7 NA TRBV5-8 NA TGTGCCAGCAGCTTGGGGACAGTGGGTTACTACGAGCAGTACTTC CASSLGTVGYYEQYF
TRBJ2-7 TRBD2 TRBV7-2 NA TGTGCCAGCAGCCCATGGACTAGCGGGGGCGCCTACGAGCAGTACTTC CASSPWTSGGAYEQYF
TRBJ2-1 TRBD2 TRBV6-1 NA TGTGCCAGCACCCGGACTAGCGGGGGGGGTAATGAGCAGTTCTTC CASTRTSGGGNEQFF
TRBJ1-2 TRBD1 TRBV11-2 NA TGTGCCAGCCGAAGACAGGGGAGCGGCTACACCTTC CASRRQGSGYTF
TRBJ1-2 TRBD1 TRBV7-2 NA TGTGCCAGCAGCTCACAGGGGGCAGGGGGCTACACCTTC CASSSQGAGGYTF
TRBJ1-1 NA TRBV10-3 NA TGTGCCATCAGTGATGTTGTCAAGAACACTGAAGCTTTCTTT CAISDVVKNTEAFF
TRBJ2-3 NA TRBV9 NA TGTGCCAGCAGCTGGGCGGAGTTGGGCACAGATACGCAGTATTTT CASSWAELGTDTQYF
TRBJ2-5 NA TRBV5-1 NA TGCGCCAGCAGCTTGGCCGCGGGCAGGGTATCAGAGACCCAGTACTTC CASSLAAGRVSETQYF
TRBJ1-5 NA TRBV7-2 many TGTGCCAGCAGCACCGACAGGAATCAGCCCCAGCATTTT CASSTDRNQPQHF
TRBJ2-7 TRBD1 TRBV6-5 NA TGTGCCAGCAGTACTATTACAGGGGTCTACGAGCAGTACTTC CASSTITGVYEQYF
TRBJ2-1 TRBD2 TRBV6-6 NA TGTGCCAGCTTACCGGGACTAGCGGGACTCAATGAGCAGTTCTTC CASLPGLAGLNEQFF
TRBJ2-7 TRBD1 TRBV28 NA TGTGCCAGCAGTTACAGGCAGGGGGCCTACGAGCAGTACTTC CASSYRQGAYEQYF
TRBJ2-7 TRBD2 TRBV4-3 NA TGCGCCAGCAGCCGCGGACTAGCGGGAGGGCCATACGAGCAGTACTTC CASSRGLAGGPYEQYF
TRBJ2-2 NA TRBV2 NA TGTGCCAGCAGTGAAAGGACCGGGGAGCTGTTTTTT CASSERTGELFF
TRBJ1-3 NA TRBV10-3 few TGTGCCATCAGTGAGAGGGATCCGACAAGGGAGAGGGGAAACACCATATATTTT CAISERDPTRERGNTIYF
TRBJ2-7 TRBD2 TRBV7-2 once TGTGCCAGCAGATATAGCGGGAATCTGTACGAGCAGTACTTC CASRYSGNLYEQYF
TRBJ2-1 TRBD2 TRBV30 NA TGTGCCTGGAGTGGACTAGCGGGAGTGGGGGAGCAGTTCTTC CAWSGLAGVGEQFF
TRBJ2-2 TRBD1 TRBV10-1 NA TGCGCCAGCAGGGGCACAGGGGACACCGGGGAGCTGTTTTTT CASRGTGDTGELFF